The T cell receptor beta chain under discussion was sequenced for a study of blood T cell repertoires in COVID-19. In the study overall: Some COVID-19 samples were acute and others convalescent; all came from the United States, Italy and Spain. PBMCs, B-cell-depleted T cells, or T cells provided the cDNA or gDNA that made up the material.

Trimming took off 0 bases at V and 12 bases at J, with 21 bases between the two ends. CDR1 and CDR2 (germline): MNHEY, SVGEGT. The CDR3 is 16 residues long. Per the study methods: The authors estimated nucleated cell counts from reference gene primer amplification. Profiling relied on immunoSEQ multiplex PCR, and the TCRdb table lists in-frame clones only, not all of them. V and J calls and clone size are given by that table; D and trimming were obtained from the DNA. Of fewer than 25,000 clones listed, roughly 86% are singletons. The V call is TRBV6-2 or TRBV6-3, the J call TRBJ2-4, with D possibly being TRBD2 (6 bases). The sample consisted of peripheral blood. The sequence came from a middle-aged man with active COVID-19. CDR3 DNA: TGTGCCAGCAGTTACTCGAGAAATGGGGGTTCGGGAGATCAGTACTTC. Translating gives CASSYSRNGGSGDQYF.